A selection of T cell receptor beta chains follows, all from one sample in a study of regulatory T cells in long-lasting Graves disease. Each CDR3 protein gets one entry after TCRdb re-called the multiplex PCR reads with MiXCR. The sample consists of 550,000 to 600,000 distinct CDR3 sequences, about 16% of them appearing once. The sample was also reused in another study, on T cells in Graves' hyperthyroidism and ophthalmopathy.

Sequencing used peripheral blood mononuclear cells (PBMCs), obtained at new diagnosis, from a patient treated with antithyroid drugs. Receptors originate from a man aged 18 to 35 with Graves disease. The CDR3 runs from the conserved cysteine through the conserved F or W. The order of the fields is V gene, D gene, J gene, clone size, CDR3 protein, CDR3 DNA. A D gene is named only where the DNA matches it firmly. Size values are once, few and many counts, or a class for expanded clones, and some rows have none.

>TRBV3-1|TRBD2|TRBJ2-2|many
CASSPTSGWNTGELFF
TGTGCCAGCAGCCCCACTAGCGGGTGGAACACCGGGGAGCTGTTTTTT
>TRBV28|-|TRBJ2-4|many
CASSPLRGIKNIQYF
TGTGCCAGCAGTCCCCTCAGGGGAATCAAAAACATTCAGTACTTC
>TRBV6-1|TRBD1|TRBJ2-7|-
CASSTGQAYSYEQYF
TGTGCCAGCAGCACCGGACAGGCCTACTCCTACGAGCAGTACTTC
>TRBV3-1|-|TRBJ1-5|few
CASSQEPRASNQPQHF
TGTGCCAGCAGCCAAGAACCCAGGGCTAGCAATCAGCCCCAGCATTTT
>TRBV5-1|-|TRBJ1-5|few
CASSLALGGQPQHF
TGCGCCAGCAGCTTGGCCTTGGGGGGTCAGCCCCAGCATTTT
>TRBV18|TRBD1|TRBJ2-7|many
CASSRDSDHYEQYF
TGTGCCAGCTCACGGGACAGCGACCACTACGAGCAGTACTTC
>TRBV9|-|TRBJ2-2|-
CASSTSSGTLGTGELFF
TGTGCCAGCAGCACTTCCTCCGGGACACTTGGTACCGGGGAGCTGTTTTTT
>TRBV20-1|-|TRBJ2-5|-
CSAKWTANGETQYF
TGCAGTGCCAAATGGACAGCTAATGGGGAGACCCAGTACTTC
>TRBV2|TRBD2|TRBJ2-1|-
CASSPGLAGGPQSGEQFF
TGTGCCAGCAGCCCCGGACTAGCGGGAGGCCCCCAGAGTGGTGAGCAGTTCTTC
>TRBV24-1|-|TRBJ2-3|-
CATSGPGEADTQYF
TGTGCCACCAGTGGACCGGGAGAAGCAGATACGCAGTATTTT
>TRBV7-9|-|TRBJ1-5|few
CASSSSDTYNQPQHF
TGTGCCAGCAGCTCATCGGACACCTACAATCAGCCCCAGCATTTT
>TRBV7-9|-|TRBJ2-7|-
CASSPRAGYEQYF
TGTGCCAGCAGCCCTAGGGCCGGCTACGAGCAGTACTTC
>TRBV24-1|TRBD1|TRBJ2-1|-
CATSDPGQGEYNEQFF
TGTGCCACCAGCGATCCGGGACAGGGGGAATACAATGAGCAGTTCTTC
>TRBV5-1|-|TRBJ2-1|-
CASSEGTPGALRNEQFF
TGCGCCAGCAGCGAGGGGACTCCGGGTGCGTTGCGCAATGAGCAGTTCTTC
>TRBV20-1|TRBD1|TRBJ1-2|few
CSALRQGADGYTF
TGCAGTGCTTTAAGACAGGGGGCAGATGGCTACACCTTC
>TRBV5-1|-|TRBJ2-2|-
CASSLPGANTGELFF
TGCGCCAGCAGCCTCCCAGGAGCGAACACCGGGGAGCTGTTTTTT
>TRBV2|-|TRBJ2-3|many
CASSELFFPGKTQYF
TGTGCCAGCAGTGAATTGTTTTTCCCCGGCAAAACGCAGTATTTT
>TRBV5-1|-|TRBJ1-1|many
CASRQVVDTEAFF
TGCGCCAGCAGACAGGTCGTAGACACTGAAGCTTTCTTT
>TRBV29-1|-|TRBJ1-1|few
CSVFLHRVADTEAFF
TGCAGCGTTTTCCTTCACAGGGTGGCGGACACTGAAGCTTTCTTT
>TRBV6-2/TRBV6-3|-|TRBJ2-3|many
CASSRLGAQYF
TGTGCCAGCAGTCGACTTGGGGCGCAGTATTTT
>TRBV18|-|TRBJ2-1|-
CASSPLGPTESSYNEQFF
TGTGCCAGCTCACCCTTGGGCCCGACTGAGAGCTCCTACAATGAGCAGTTCTTC
>TRBV11-2|-|TRBJ2-1|-
CASRVTGFYEQFF
TGTGCCAGCAGAGTAACAGGATTCTATGAGCAGTTCTTC
>TRBV19|TRBD2|TRBJ2-7|few
CASSISGSSGSYEQYF
TGTGCCAGTAGTATAAGCGGGTCTAGCGGGAGCTACGAGCAGTACTTC
>TRBV11-2|-|TRBJ2-7|many
CASSPGLTPYEQYF
TGTGCCAGCAGCCCGGGACTTACACCCTACGAGCAGTACTTC
>TRBV12-3/TRBV12-4|TRBD2|TRBJ2-7|few
CASSISGSSHNQYF
TGTGCCAGCAGTATTAGCGGGAGCTCCCACAACCAGTACTTC
>TRBV6-2/TRBV6-3|-|TRBJ2-1|few
CASSYTQAYNEQFF
TGTGCCAGCAGTTACACGCAGGCCTACAATGAGCAGTTCTTC
>TRBV6-1|TRBD2|TRBJ2-4|-
CASSEREGSGNDIQYF
TGTGCCAGCAGTGAACGAGAGGGTAGCGGGAATGACATTCAGTACTTC
>TRBV7-8|TRBD2|TRBJ2-3|few
CASSFNWLAGGSRTDTQYF
TGTGCCAGCAGCTTTAATTGGCTAGCGGGAGGGAGTCGCACAGATACGCAGTATTTT
>TRBV28|-|TRBJ2-7|many
CASTLGGQYYEQYF
TGTGCCAGCACCCTAGGGGGGCAATACTACGAGCAGTACTTC
>TRBV20-1|TRBD1|TRBJ2-3|many
CSAQGAGISDTQYF
TGCAGTGCCCAGGGGGCGGGAATTTCAGATACGCAGTATTTT
>TRBV19|-|TRBJ2-7|few
CASSINREEKPYEQYF
TGTGCCAGTAGTATTAACAGGGAAGAGAAGCCCTACGAGCAGTACTTC
>TRBV20-1|-|TRBJ2-3|-
CSALKGRRRDTQYF
TGCAGTGCCCTAAAGGGACGGCGTCGGGATACGCAGTATTTT
>TRBV30|-|TRBJ2-7|many
CAWSPRGLEQYF
TGTGCCTGGAGTCCTAGGGGCCTCGAGCAGTACTTC
>TRBV5-1|-|TRBJ2-6|-
CASSFAGAPPGANVLTF
TGCGCCAGCAGCTTCGCGGGGGCACCTCCGGGGGCCAACGTCCTGACTTTC
>TRBV5-1|TRBD2|TRBJ2-1|-
CASSSLSTGGGRVAMNEQFF
TGCGCCAGCAGCTCGCTTTCTACCGGCGGCGGGAGGGTTGCTATGAATGAGCAGTTCTTC
>TRBV29-1|-|TRBJ2-5|-
CSVEVPGGSQETQYF
TGCAGCGTTGAAGTTCCCGGTGGATCCCAAGAGACCCAGTACTTC
>TRBV11-2|-|TRBJ2-4|many
CASSTQGERSTGGKNIQYF
TGTGCCAGCAGCACACAAGGGGAAAGATCGACAGGAGGCAAAAACATTCAGTACTTC
>TRBV2|-|TRBJ2-3|many
CASSEATLGLPGTDTQYF
TGTGCCAGCAGTGAAGCTACCCTCGGACTACCTGGCACAGATACGCAGTATTTT
>TRBV28|-|TRBJ2-7|many
CASTLRQGRDGEQYF
TGTGCCAGCACCCTCCGGCAGGGGAGGGATGGCGAGCAGTACTTC
>TRBV19|-|TRBJ1-5|few
CASMGLPPNQPQHF
TGTGCCAGTATGGGGCTGCCCCCTAATCAGCCCCAGCATTTT
>TRBV12-5|TRBD1|TRBJ2-3|many
CASGFTGVGTDTQYF
TGTGCTAGTGGCTTCACAGGGGTCGGGACAGATACGCAGTATTTT
>TRBV9|-|TRBJ2-7|few
CASSVEAGSPYEQYF
TGTGCCAGCAGCGTAGAGGCCGGGAGTCCCTACGAGCAGTACTTC
>TRBV7-8|-|TRBJ2-7|few
CASSFHGQYYEQYF
TGTGCCAGCAGCTTTCACGGACAGTACTACGAGCAGTACTTC
>TRBV28|-|TRBJ2-1|few
CASSWDVGQFF
TGTGCCAGCAGTTGGGACGTCGGGCAGTTCTTC
>TRBV6-2/TRBV6-3|TRBD1|TRBJ2-1|few
CASSFRDRGRLGWFF
TGTGCCAGCAGTTTCCGGGACAGGGGTCGACTGGGCTGGTTCTTC
>TRBV12-3/TRBV12-4|-|TRBJ2-5|few
CASSFYRQETQYF
TGTGCCAGCAGTTTTTATCGCCAAGAGACCCAGTACTTC